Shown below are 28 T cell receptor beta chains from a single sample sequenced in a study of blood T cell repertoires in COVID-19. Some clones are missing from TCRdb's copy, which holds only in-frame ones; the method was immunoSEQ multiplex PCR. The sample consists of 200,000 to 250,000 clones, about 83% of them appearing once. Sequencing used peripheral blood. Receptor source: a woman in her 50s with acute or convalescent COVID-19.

The CDR3 sequence: CASSISLTGTVGYTF. As DNA, the CDR3 is TGTGCCAGCAGTATTTCGTTGACAGGGACGGTTGGCTACACCTTC. V and J are TRBV28 and TRBJ1-2; TRBD1 matches 7 bases. Losses at the gene ends were 5 bases for V and 7 bases for J; bases not matched to a gene: 13. Germline V gene lookup returns CDR1 MDHEN and CDR2 SYDVKM. The CDR3 loop spans 15 amino acids.

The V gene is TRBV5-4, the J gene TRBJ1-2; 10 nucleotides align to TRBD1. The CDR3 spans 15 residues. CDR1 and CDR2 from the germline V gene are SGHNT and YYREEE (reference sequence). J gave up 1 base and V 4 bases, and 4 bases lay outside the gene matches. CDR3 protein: CASSQGQGFNYGYTF. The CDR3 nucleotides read TGTGCCAGCAGCCAGGGACAGGGGTTTAACTATGGCTACACCTTC.

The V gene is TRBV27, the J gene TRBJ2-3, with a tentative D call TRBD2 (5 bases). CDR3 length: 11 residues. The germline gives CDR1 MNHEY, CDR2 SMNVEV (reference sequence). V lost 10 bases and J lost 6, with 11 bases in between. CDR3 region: CATDSGDTQYF. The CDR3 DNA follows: TGTGCCACCGATTCGGGGGATACGCAGTATTTT.

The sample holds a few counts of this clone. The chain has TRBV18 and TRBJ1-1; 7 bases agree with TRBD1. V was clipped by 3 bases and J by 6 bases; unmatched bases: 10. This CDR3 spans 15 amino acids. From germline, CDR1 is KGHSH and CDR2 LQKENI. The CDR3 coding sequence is TGTGCCAGCTCACCCAAGACGACAGGGCGCTCTGAAGCTTTCTTT. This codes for CASSPKTTGRSEAFF.

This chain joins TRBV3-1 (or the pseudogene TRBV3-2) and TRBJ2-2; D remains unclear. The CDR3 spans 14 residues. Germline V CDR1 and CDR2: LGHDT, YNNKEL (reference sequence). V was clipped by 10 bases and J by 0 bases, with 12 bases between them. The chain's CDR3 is CATRSRTNTGELFF. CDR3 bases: TGTGCCACCAGGTCTAGGACGAACACCGGGGAGCTGTTTTTT.

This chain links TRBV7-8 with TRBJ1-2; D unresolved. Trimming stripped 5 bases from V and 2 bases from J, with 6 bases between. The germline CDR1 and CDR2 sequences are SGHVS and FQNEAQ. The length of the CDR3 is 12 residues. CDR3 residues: CASSEQNYGYTF. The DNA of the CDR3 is TGTGCCAGCAGCGAACAGAACTATGGCTACACCTTC.

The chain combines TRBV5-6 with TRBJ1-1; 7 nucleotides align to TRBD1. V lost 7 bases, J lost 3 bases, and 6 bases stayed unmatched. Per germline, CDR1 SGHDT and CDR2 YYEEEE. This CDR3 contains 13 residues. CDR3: CASGRGLHTEAFF. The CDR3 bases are TGTGCCAGCGGAAGGGGGCTGCACACTGAAGCTTTCTTT.

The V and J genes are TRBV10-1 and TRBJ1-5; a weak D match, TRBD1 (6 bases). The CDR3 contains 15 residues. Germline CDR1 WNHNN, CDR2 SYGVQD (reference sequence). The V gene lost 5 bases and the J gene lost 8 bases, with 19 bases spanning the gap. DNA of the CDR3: TGCGCCAGCAGTCCCTCGATGGGGGCTGGGGAGCCCCAGCATTTT. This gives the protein CASSPSMGAGEPQHF.

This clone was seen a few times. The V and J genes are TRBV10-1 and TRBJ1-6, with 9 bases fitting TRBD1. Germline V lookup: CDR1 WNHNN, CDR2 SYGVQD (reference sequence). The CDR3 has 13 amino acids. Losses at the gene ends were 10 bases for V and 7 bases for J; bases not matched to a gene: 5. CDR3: CATRDRENSPLHF. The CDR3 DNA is TGCGCCACCCGGGACAGGGAGAATTCACCCCTCCACTTT.

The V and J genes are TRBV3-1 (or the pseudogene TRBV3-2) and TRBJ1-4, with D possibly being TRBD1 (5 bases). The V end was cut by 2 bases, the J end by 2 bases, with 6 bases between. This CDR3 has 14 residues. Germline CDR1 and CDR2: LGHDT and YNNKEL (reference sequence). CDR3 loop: CASSQQGTNEKLFF. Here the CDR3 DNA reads TGTGCCAGCAGCCAACAGGGTACTAATGAAAAACTGTTTTTT.

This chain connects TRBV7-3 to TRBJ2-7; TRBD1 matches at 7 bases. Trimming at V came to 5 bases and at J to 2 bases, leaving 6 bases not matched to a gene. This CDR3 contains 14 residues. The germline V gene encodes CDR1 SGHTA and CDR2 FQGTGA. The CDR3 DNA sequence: TGTGCCAGCAGCCTCGGGACAGAGCCCTACGAGCAGTACTTC. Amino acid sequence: CASSLGTEPYEQYF. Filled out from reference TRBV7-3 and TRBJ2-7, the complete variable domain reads GAGVSQTPSNKVTEKGKYVELRCDPISGHTALYWYRQSLGQGPEFLIYFQGTGAADDSGLPNDRFFAVRPEGSVSTLKIQRTERGDSAVYLCASSLGTEPYEQYFGPGTRLTVT.

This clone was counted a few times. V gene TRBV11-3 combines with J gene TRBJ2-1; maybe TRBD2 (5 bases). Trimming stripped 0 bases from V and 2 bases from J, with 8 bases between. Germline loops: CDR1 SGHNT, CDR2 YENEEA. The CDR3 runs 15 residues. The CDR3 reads CASSLDRGPYNEQFF. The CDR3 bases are TGTGCCAGCAGCTTAGATAGAGGGCCCTACAATGAGCAGTTCTTC.

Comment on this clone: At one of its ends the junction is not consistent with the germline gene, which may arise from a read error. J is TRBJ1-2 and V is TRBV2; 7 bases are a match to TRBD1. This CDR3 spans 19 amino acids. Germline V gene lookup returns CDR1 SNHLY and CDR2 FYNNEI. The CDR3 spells CASNEQGRYSPNYKSGYTF. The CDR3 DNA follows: TGTGCCAGCAATGAACAGGGGCGATATTCCCCTAACTATAAAAGTGGCTACACCTTC. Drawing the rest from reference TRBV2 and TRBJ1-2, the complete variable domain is EPEVTQTPSHQVTQMGQEVILRCVPISNHLYFYWYRQILGQKVEFLVSFYNNEISEKSEIFDDQFSVERPDGSNFTLKIRSTKLEDSAMYFCASNEQGRYSPNYKSGYTFGSGTRLTVV.

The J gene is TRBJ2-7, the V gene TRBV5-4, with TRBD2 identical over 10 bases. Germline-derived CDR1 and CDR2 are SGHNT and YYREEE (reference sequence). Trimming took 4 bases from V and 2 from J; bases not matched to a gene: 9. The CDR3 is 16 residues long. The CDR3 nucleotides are TGTGCCAGCAGCCCGCCCCCTCTAGCGGGGGCCTACGAGCAGTACTTC. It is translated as CASSPPPLAGAYEQYF. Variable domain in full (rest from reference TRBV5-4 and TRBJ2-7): ETGVTQSPTHLIKTRGQQVTLRCSSQSGHNTVSWYQQALGQGPQFIFQYYREEENGRGNFPPRFSGLQFPNYSSELNVNALELDDSALYLCASSPPPLAGAYEQYFGPGTRLTVT.

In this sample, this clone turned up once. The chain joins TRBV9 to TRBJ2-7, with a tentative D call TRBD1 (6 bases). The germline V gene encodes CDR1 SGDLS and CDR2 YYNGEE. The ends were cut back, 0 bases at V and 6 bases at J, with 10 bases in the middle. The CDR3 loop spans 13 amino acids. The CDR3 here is CASSVVGGIEQYF. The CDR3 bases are TGTGCCAGCAGCGTAGTAGGGGGAATCGAGCAGTACTTC.

The CDR3 here is CASSVRSGGYEQYF. CDR3 in DNA: TGTGCCAGCAGCGTTAGAAGCGGGGGGTACGAGCAGTACTTC. The chain links TRBV9 to TRBJ2-7; TRBD2 matches 9 bases. Unmatched junction bases numbered 4, after V lost 2 bases and J lost 4 bases. Germline values: CDR1 SGDLS, CDR2 YYNGEE. The CDR3 is 14 residues long.

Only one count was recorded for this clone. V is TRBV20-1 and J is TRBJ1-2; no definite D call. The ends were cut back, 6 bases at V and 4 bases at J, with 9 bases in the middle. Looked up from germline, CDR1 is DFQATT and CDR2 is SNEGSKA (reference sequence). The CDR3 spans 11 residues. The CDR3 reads CSALDFYGYTF. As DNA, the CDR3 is TGCAGTGCCCTCGACTTCTATGGCTACACCTTC.

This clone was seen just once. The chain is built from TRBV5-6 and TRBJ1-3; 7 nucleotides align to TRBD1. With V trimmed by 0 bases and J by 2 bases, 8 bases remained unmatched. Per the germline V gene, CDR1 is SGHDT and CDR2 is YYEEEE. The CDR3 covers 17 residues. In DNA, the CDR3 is TGTGCCAGCAGCTTGGATAGACAGGGTCTACCTGGAAACACCATATATTTT. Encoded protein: CASSLDRQGLPGNTIYF.

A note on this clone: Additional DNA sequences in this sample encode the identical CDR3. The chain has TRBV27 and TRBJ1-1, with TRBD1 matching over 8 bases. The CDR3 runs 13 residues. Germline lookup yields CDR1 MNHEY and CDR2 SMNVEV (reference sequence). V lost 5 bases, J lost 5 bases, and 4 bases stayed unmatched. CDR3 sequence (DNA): TGTGCCAGCAGTCGCCAGGGGGCAACTGAAGCTTTCTTT. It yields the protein CASSRQGATEAFF.

The CDR3 DNA reads as TGCGCCAGCAGCGAAATCTTAGGGACAACCTTCGGCTACACCTTC. It specifies CASSEILGTTFGYTF. The gene calls are TRBV4-3 and TRBJ1-2, with D possibly matching TRBD1 (6 bases). V lost 5 bases and J lost 8, with 21 bases in between. CDR1 and CDR2 from the germline V gene are LGHNA and YSLEER. The CDR3 contains 15 residues.

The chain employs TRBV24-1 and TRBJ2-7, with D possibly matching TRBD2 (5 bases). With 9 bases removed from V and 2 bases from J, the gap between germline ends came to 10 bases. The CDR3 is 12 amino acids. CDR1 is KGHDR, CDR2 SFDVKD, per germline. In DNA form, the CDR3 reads TGTGCCACCCAAGGGAGCACCTACGAGCAGTACTTC. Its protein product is CATQGSTYEQYF.

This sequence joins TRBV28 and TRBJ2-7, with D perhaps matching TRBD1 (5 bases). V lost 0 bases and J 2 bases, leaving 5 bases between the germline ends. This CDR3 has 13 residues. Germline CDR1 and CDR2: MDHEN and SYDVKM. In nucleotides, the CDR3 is TGTGCCAGCAGTTTATGGGGGCCCTACGAGCAGTACTTC. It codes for CASSLWGPYEQYF.

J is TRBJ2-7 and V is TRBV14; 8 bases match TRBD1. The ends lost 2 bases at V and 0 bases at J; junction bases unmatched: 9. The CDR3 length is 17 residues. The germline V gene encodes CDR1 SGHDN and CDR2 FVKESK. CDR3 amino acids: CASSQSRQGAISYEQYF. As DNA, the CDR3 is TGTGCCAGCAGCCAAAGCCGTCAGGGGGCTATCTCCTACGAGCAGTACTTC.

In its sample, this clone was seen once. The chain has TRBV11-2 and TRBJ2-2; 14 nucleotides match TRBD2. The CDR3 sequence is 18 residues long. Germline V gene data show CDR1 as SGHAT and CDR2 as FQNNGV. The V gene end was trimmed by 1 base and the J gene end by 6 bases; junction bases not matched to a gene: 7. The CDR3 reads CASSLVTSGRAGAGELFF. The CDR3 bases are TGTGCCAGCAGCTTAGTGACTAGCGGGAGGGCCGGGGCCGGGGAGCTGTTTTTT.

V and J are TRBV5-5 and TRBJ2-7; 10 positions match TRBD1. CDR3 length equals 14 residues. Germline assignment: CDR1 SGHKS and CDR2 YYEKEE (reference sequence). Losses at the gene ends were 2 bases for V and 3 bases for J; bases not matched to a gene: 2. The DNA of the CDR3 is TGTGCCAGCAGCTTTGGACAGGGGGACTACGAGCAGTACTTC. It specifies CASSFGQGDYEQYF.

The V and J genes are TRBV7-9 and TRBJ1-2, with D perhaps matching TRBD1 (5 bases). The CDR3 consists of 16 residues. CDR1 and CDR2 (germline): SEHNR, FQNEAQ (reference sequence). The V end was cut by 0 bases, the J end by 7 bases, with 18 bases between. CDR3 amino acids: CASSLAGAFSGLGYTF. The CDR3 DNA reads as TGTGCCAGCAGCTTAGCCGGCGCGTTCTCAGGGCTTGGCTACACCTTC.

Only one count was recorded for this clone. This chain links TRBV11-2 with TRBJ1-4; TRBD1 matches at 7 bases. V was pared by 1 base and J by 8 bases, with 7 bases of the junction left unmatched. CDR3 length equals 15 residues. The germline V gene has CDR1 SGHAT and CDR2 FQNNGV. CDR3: CASSLGIDRDEKLFF. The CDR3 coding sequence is TGTGCCAGCAGCTTAGGAATCGACAGGGACGAAAAACTGTTTTTT.

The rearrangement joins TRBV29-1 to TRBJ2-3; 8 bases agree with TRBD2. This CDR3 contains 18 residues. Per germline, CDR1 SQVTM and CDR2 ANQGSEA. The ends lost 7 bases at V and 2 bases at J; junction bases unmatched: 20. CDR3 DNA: TGCAGCGCACTCCCCGACGGCCTGCGGGGGGTATTCACAGATACGCAGTATTTT. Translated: CSALPDGLRGVFTDTQYF.